The rows below give T cell receptor beta chains drawn from one sample of a study of blood T cells in healthy people across ages. TCRdb reprocessed the 5' RACE reads with MiXCR, giving one entry per CDR3 protein. The table lists about 800,000 distinct CDR3 sequences, around half of them singletons. Sequencing input: blood. These receptors all stem from an elderly man in good health. Both conserved end residues are part of each CDR3. A D gene is named only where the DNA matches it firmly. A row's size may be missing; if present it is once, few, many or a size class.

d_call,v_call,j_call,clone_size,cdr3_nt,cdr3_aa
.,TRBV28,TRBJ1-5,few,TGTGCCAGCATAGAGGGAGGAAATCAGCCCCAGCATTTT,CASIEGGNQPQHF
.,TRBV25-1,TRBJ1-2,few,TGTGCCAGCACCAATACTCAGGGACGCGGCTACACCTTC,CASTNTQGRGYTF
.,TRBV20-1,TRBJ2-7,once,TGCAGTGCCAATTCTTTAGCGGTAGGGGGTCACAATGAGCAGTACTTC,CSANSLAVGGHNEQYF
TRBD2,TRBV15,TRBJ2-1,.,TGTGCCACCAGCAGAGCGGGGACTAGCGGGAACAATGAGCAGTTCTTC,CATSRAGTSGNNEQFF
TRBD1,TRBV4-3,TRBJ1-2,.,TGCGCCAGCAGCCAAGTCCCAACAGGGGGAGACAACTATGGCTACACCTTC,CASSQVPTGGDNYGYTF
TRBD2,TRBV12-3/TRBV12-4,TRBJ2-1,few,TGTGCCAGCAGTCACGGACTAGCGGGAGTCGTGTATGAGCAGTTCTTC,CASSHGLAGVVYEQFF
.,TRBV7-2,TRBJ2-7,.,TGTGCCAGCAGCCCCATGTCCTACGCGTACGAGCAGTACTTC,CASSPMSYAYEQYF
.,TRBV29-1,TRBJ1-1,.,TGCAGCGTTGGATCCGGACAGTCTAGAACTGAAGCTTTCTTT,CSVGSGQSRTEAFF
.,TRBV11-2,TRBJ2-2,.,TGTGCCAGCAGCTTATCTCAGTTCACCGGGGAGCTGTTTTTT,CASSLSQFTGELFF
TRBD1,TRBV20-1,TRBJ2-7,.,TGCAGTGCTCCGGGACAGGGGATGTACGAGCAGTACTTC,CSAPGQGMYEQYF
TRBD1,TRBV29-1,TRBJ1-1,many,TGCAGCGTTGAAAGGGGGCAAAACACTGAAGCTTTCTTT,CSVERGQNTEAFF
TRBD1,TRBV5-1,TRBJ2-5,.,TGCGCCAGCAGCTGGACCGGGACAGGCACCCAGTACTTC,CASSWTGTGTQYF
.,TRBV2,TRBJ1-1,.,TGTGCCAGCAGTACAGGTTCCGGCACTGAAGCTTTCTTT,CASSTGSGTEAFF
TRBD2,TRBV7-8,TRBJ2-1,.,TGTGCCAGCAGCCCGGGGACTAGTGGGAACTACAATGAGCAGTTCTTC,CASSPGTSGNYNEQFF
TRBD2,TRBV20-1,TRBJ2-3,.,TGCAGTGCTAGTCTGGCGGGAGGTCGAGATACGCAGTATTTT,CSASLAGGRDTQYF
.,TRBV20-1,TRBJ2-1,few,TGCAGTGCCCCTCGGCCTGGGGGCTACAATGAGCAGTTCTTC,CSAPRPGGYNEQFF
.,TRBV29-1,TRBJ2-3,.,.,CSILVGGAGHTQYF
.,TRBV4-2,TRBJ1-5,.,TGTGCCAGCAGCCAAGATTACGTAAATAGCAATCAGCCCCAGCATTTT,CASSQDYVNSNQPQHF
TRBD1,TRBV4-1,TRBJ2-1,.,TGCGCCAGCAGCCATGGTACACGGGGACAGGGGTATTACAATGAGCAGTTCTTC,CASSHGTRGQGYYNEQFF
.,TRBV7-2,TRBJ2-5,.,TGTGCCAGCAGGGCCGACCAAGAGACCCAGTACTTC,CASRADQETQYF
.,TRBV15,TRBJ2-7,.,TGTGCCACCAGCAGAGAAGTACAGCTCTCCTACGAGCAGTACTTC,CATSREVQLSYEQYF
.,TRBV6-2/TRBV6-3,TRBJ2-5,.,TGTGCCAGCAGTTACGGTTCGCTTCGAGAGACCCAGTACTTC,CASSYGSLRETQYF
.,TRBV7-2,TRBJ2-4,.,TGTGCCAGCAGCTCCCAGGGGGGGGGAAACATTCGGTACTTC,CASSSQGGGNIRYF
TRBD1,TRBV28,TRBJ1-2,.,TGTGCCAGCAATATGGGACAGGCACATGGCTACACCTTC,CASNMGQAHGYTF
TRBD1,TRBV10-3,TRBJ2-1,.,TGTGCCATCAGTCCCGGGACAGGGCAAGATGAGCAGTTCTTC,CAISPGTGQDEQFF
TRBD2,TRBV15,TRBJ2-1,.,TGTGCCACCAGCAGAGATTTAGCGGGAGGTGGGGATGAGCAGTTCTTC,CATSRDLAGGGDEQFF
TRBD2,TRBV7-2,TRBJ2-7,.,TGTGCCAGCAGCCCCCTGGGGACTAGCGGCTACGAGCAGTACTTC,CASSPLGTSGYEQYF
TRBD2,TRBV10-1,TRBJ2-3,few,TGCGCCAGCAGTGAGGCGGGAGATAAAGATACGCAGTATTTT,CASSEAGDKDTQYF
TRBD2,TRBV12-3/TRBV12-4,TRBJ2-1,few,TGTGCCAGCACTAGGGGAACTAGCGGGACCTATGAGCAGTTCTTC,CASTRGTSGTYEQFF
.,TRBV20-1,TRBJ2-1,.,TGCAGTGCTAGTGGGGCCTTTCCCGATGAGCAGTTCTTC,CSASGAFPDEQFF
TRBD2,TRBV5-1,TRBJ2-1,.,TGCGCCAGCAATAGCGGGAGTTGGGATGAGCAGTTCTTC,CASNSGSWDEQFF
.,TRBV4-2,TRBJ1-1,.,TGTGCCAGCAGCCAAAAAACCAGGGCGACTGAAGCTTTCTTT,CASSQKTRATEAFF
.,TRBV28,TRBJ2-7,.,TGTGCCAGCAATATCCAGGGGTCCTACGAGCAGTACTTC,CASNIQGSYEQYF
.,TRBV3-1,TRBJ2-1,few,TGTGCCAGCAGCCAAGATATCCACTCCAACAATGAGCAGTTCTTC,CASSQDIHSNNEQFF
.,TRBV27,TRBJ2-2,few,TGTGCCAGCAGTATCAGGGGTGGGGAGCTGTTTTTT,CASSIRGGELFF
.,TRBV27,TRBJ2-7,many,TGTGCCAGCAGTTTCCCCCCGGGTGAGCAGTACTTC,CASSFPPGEQYF
TRBD1,TRBV5-8,TRBJ1-5,.,TGTGCCAGCAGCCGAGGGACAGGGGGATTACGAAGCAATCAGCCCCAGCATTTT,CASSRGTGGLRSNQPQHF
.,TRBV20-1,TRBJ2-7,.,TGCAGTGCAATTAGGGAGTCCGAGCAGTACTTC,CSAIRESEQYF
.,TRBV30,TRBJ2-5,once,TGTGCCTGGTCCCAAGTTGAGGGGGAGACCCAGTACTTC,CAWSQVEGETQYF
TRBD2,TRBV10-3,TRBJ2-7,few,TGTGCCATCAGTGAGGTGGAGCGGGAGTTGAATGAGCAGTACTTC,CAISEVERELNEQYF
TRBD2,TRBV6-2/TRBV6-3,TRBJ2-7,.,TGTGCCAGCAGACCCGGGACTAGCGGAGCCTACGAGCAGTACTTC,CASRPGTSGAYEQYF
.,TRBV5-1,TRBJ1-1,.,TGCGCCAGCAGCTTGGAGAGGACGAACACTGAAGCTTTCTTT,CASSLERTNTEAFF
.,TRBV24-1,TRBJ2-1,.,TGTGCCACCAGTGACAGGACCTGGGGGACCCAGTTCTTC,CATSDRTWGTQFF
.,TRBV7-2,TRBJ2-3,.,TGTGCCAGCAGCTCCCAGGGAGCTGCGCAGTATTTT,CASSSQGAAQYF
.,TRBV7-3,TRBJ2-6,.,TGTGCCAGCAGCTTAAATGCATTTGCTGCGGCCAACGTCCTGACTTTC,CASSLNAFAAANVLTF
.,TRBV4-3,TRBJ2-2,.,TGCGCCAGCAACCAGGGCCGGAACACCGGGGAGCTGTTTTTT,CASNQGRNTGELFF
.,TRBV29-1,TRBJ2-5,many,TGCAGCGTTGTCGTTCGGGAGACCCAGTACTTC,CSVVVRETQYF
.,TRBV6-2/TRBV6-3,TRBJ2-5,few,TGTGCCAGCAGTGTTGGAGGCTTGTTGGAGCAGTACTTC,CASSVGGLLEQYF
.,TRBV29-1,TRBJ2-7,.,TGCAGTGTAGGACAGTCCCACGAGCAGTACTTC,CSVGQSHEQYF
.,TRBV12-3/TRBV12-4,TRBJ2-5,.,TGTGCCAGCAGTTTCACCTTTAGCGAGGGGCCCCAAGAGACCCAGTACTTC,CASSFTFSEGPQETQYF
.,TRBV12-3/TRBV12-4,TRBJ2-5,.,TGTGCCTTAGTAGAGGTTGATGAGCAGTACTTC,CALVEVDEQYF
TRBD2,TRBV29-1,TRBJ2-7,.,TGCAGCGTTGGGGCTTACCGGGAGGCCTACTACGAGCAGTACTTC,CSVGAYREAYYEQYF
TRBD1,TRBV5-1,TRBJ2-1,many,TGCGCCAGCAACCCCACAGGGGGGAATGAGCAGTTCTTC,CASNPTGGNEQFF
.,TRBV18,TRBJ2-2,few,TGTGCCAGCTCACCACCGAGCTACACCTTGAACACCGGGGAGCTGTTTTTT,CASSPPSYTLNTGELFF
TRBD1,TRBV2,TRBJ1-5,few,TGTGCCAGCAGGCCCAGGACAGGGGGGGATAGCAATCAGCCCCAGCATTTT,CASRPRTGGDSNQPQHF
TRBD2,TRBV20-1,TRBJ2-5,.,TGCAGTCCTGGGACTAGCGGGAACAATGAGCAGTACTTC,CSPGTSGNNEQYF
TRBD2,TRBV20-1,TRBJ2-5,.,TGCAGTGCTAGTCCCAGGCGGGGGAGGTATTATGAGCAGTACTTC,CSASPRRGRYYEQYF
.,TRBV29-1,TRBJ2-7,few,TGCAGCGTTAGGAGAACGGGCGTGCAGTACTTC,CSVRRTGVQYF
.,TRBV7-2,TRBJ1-5,.,TGTGCCAGCAGTCTTCAGCAAAGGCAGCCCCAGCATTTT,CASSLQQRQPQHF